These T cell receptor beta chains were read from a single sample in a study of OX40 agonist ivuxolimab in advanced cancers. Assay: immunoSEQ multiplex PCR; the TCRdb copy retains only in-frame clones and omits some. The sample includes roughly 93,000 clones, about 84% of them seen just once. The source was CD4+ or CD8+ T cells sorted from blood, collected in a trial of the OX40 agonist ivuxolimab. All receptors derive from an adult with an advanced solid tumor such as melanoma, head and neck, liver or kidney cancer. CDR3s include the opening cysteine and the closing phenylalanine or tryptophan. Fields, in order: V gene, J gene, D gene, clone size, CDR3 protein, CDR3 DNA. The D gene is left open where the match is weak. Clone size is stated in some rows and not others, as once, few, many or a class when expanded.

v_gene: TRBV6-1; j_gene: TRBJ1-4; d_gene: .; abundance: .; CDR3aa: CASSERDLKLFF; CDR3nt: TGTGCCAGCAGTGAAAGGGACCTGAAACTGTTTTTT
v_gene: TRBV5-6; j_gene: TRBJ2-3; d_gene: TRBD2; abundance: .; CDR3aa: CASSRGLEQDTQYF; CDR3nt: TGTGCCAGCAGTCGTGGACTAGAGCAAGATACGCAGTATTTT
v_gene: TRBV18; j_gene: TRBJ1-1; d_gene: TRBD1; abundance: .; CDR3aa: CASSPTGTGLDTEAFF; CDR3nt: TGTGCCAGCTCACCAACGGGGACAGGGCTGGACACTGAAGCTTTCTTT
v_gene: TRBV4-2; j_gene: TRBJ2-2; d_gene: TRBD1; abundance: .; CDR3aa: CASSRGQGANTGELFF; CDR3nt: TGTGCCAGCAGCCGCGGACAGGGGGCTAACACCGGGGAGCTGTTTTTT
v_gene: TRBV19; j_gene: TRBJ2-1; d_gene: TRBD1; abundance: .; CDR3aa: CASSTKTGGYEQFF; CDR3nt: TGTGCCAGTAGTACAAAGACAGGGGGCTATGAGCAGTTCTTC
v_gene: TRBV9; j_gene: TRBJ2-7; d_gene: TRBD2; abundance: once; CDR3aa: CASSPGLEEGFYEQYF; CDR3nt: TGTGCCAGCAGCCCAGGACTAGAGGAGGGGTTTTACGAGCAGTACTTC
v_gene: TRBV21-1; j_gene: TRBJ1-1; d_gene: .; abundance: .; CDR3aa: CASSTGLMNTEAFF; CDR3nt: TGTGCCAGCAGCACTGGGCTTATGAACACTGAAGCTTTCTTT
v_gene: TRBV14; j_gene: TRBJ1-2; d_gene: .; abundance: .; CDR3aa: CASSRTTGLYGYTF; CDR3nt: TGTGCCAGCAGCCGAACGACAGGACTCTATGGCTACACCTTC
v_gene: TRBV10-3; j_gene: TRBJ1-2; d_gene: .; abundance: .; CDR3aa: CAISESLGRGYGYTF; CDR3nt: TGTGCCATCAGTGAGTCTCTTGGGAGGGGCTATGGCTACACCTTC
v_gene: TRBV13; j_gene: TRBJ2-3; d_gene: .; abundance: .; CDR3aa: CASSPRGGRTAGPDTQYF; CDR3nt: TGTGCCAGCAGCCCACGGGGAGGGCGGACAGCCGGCCCAGATACGCAGTATTTT
v_gene: TRBV7-6; j_gene: TRBJ2-7; d_gene: TRBD1; abundance: .; CDR3aa: CASSQGTGGFYEQYF; CDR3nt: TGTGCCAGCAGCCAAGGGACAGGGGGCTTTTACGAGCAGTACTTC
v_gene: TRBV10-3; j_gene: TRBJ2-5; d_gene: .; abundance: .; CDR3aa: CAISEEGALQETQYF; CDR3nt: TGTGCCATCAGTGAAGAGGGTGCGCTCCAAGAGACCCAGTACTTC
v_gene: TRBV7-9; j_gene: TRBJ1-2; d_gene: TRBD1; abundance: .; CDR3aa: CASSPTTFRTGENYGYTF; CDR3nt: TGTGCCAGCAGCCCAACAACCTTTCGGACAGGGGAGAACTATGGCTACACCTTC
v_gene: TRBV19; j_gene: TRBJ2-1; d_gene: .; abundance: .; CDR3aa: CASTITVSEQFF; CDR3nt: TGTGCCAGTACTATTACGGTGAGTGAGCAGTTCTTC
v_gene: TRBV10-1; j_gene: TRBJ2-3; d_gene: TRBD2; abundance: .; CDR3aa: CASSELAGGLNTQYF; CDR3nt: TGCGCCAGCAGTGAGCTAGCGGGAGGGCTAAATACGCAGTATTTT
v_gene: TRBV7-9; j_gene: TRBJ1-1; d_gene: .; abundance: .; CDR3aa: CASSPGSVRQGAFF; CDR3nt: TGTGCCAGCAGCCCTGGGTCGGTGAGGCAGGGGGCTTTCTTT
v_gene: TRBV28; j_gene: TRBJ1-5; d_gene: .; abundance: once; CDR3aa: CASITPGRNQPQHF; CDR3nt: TGTGCCAGCATAACCCCCGGGCGCAATCAGCCCCAGCATTTT
v_gene: TRBV6-5; j_gene: TRBJ1-1; d_gene: TRBD1; abundance: .; CDR3aa: CASSQTGRNTEAFF; CDR3nt: TGTGCCAGCAGTCAGACAGGGCGGAACACTGAAGCTTTCTTT
v_gene: TRBV7-2; j_gene: TRBJ2-3; d_gene: TRBD1; abundance: .; CDR3aa: CASGRGQSDTQYF; CDR3nt: TGTGCCAGCGGCAGGGGGCAGTCAGATACGCAGTATTTT
v_gene: TRBV19; j_gene: TRBJ2-3; d_gene: .; abundance: once; CDR3aa: CASSFSTDTQYF; CDR3nt: TGTGCCAGTAGCTTCAGCACAGATACGCAGTATTTT
v_gene: TRBV18; j_gene: TRBJ1-1; d_gene: .; abundance: .; CDR3aa: CASSLGGDTEAFF; CDR3nt: TGTGCCAGCTCACTGGGTGGGGACACTGAAGCTTTCTTT
v_gene: TRBV2; j_gene: TRBJ1-3; d_gene: TRBD1; abundance: .; CDR3aa: CASSEARTGRGNTIYF; CDR3nt: TGTGCCAGCAGTGAAGCGAGGACAGGGAGAGGAAACACCATATATTTT
v_gene: TRBV6-6; j_gene: TRBJ1-5; d_gene: .; abundance: .; CDR3aa: CASTKALNNQPQHF; CDR3nt: TGTGCCAGCACCAAGGCACTTAACAATCAGCCCCAGCATTTT
v_gene: TRBV23-1; j_gene: TRBJ1-2; d_gene: TRBD1; abundance: .; CDR3aa: CASSQGTGIKSYYGYTF; CDR3nt: TGCGCCAGCAGTCAAGGGACAGGGATAAAGTCGTACTATGGCTACACCTTC
v_gene: TRBV9; j_gene: TRBJ2-6; d_gene: .; abundance: .; CDR3aa: CASSRMGVSGANVLTF; CDR3nt: TGTGCCAGCAGCCGTATGGGGGTCTCTGGGGCCAACGTCCTGACTTTC
v_gene: TRBV7-9; j_gene: TRBJ2-3; d_gene: .; abundance: .; CDR3aa: CASSLWSGVGTDTQYF; CDR3nt: TGTGCCAGCAGCTTATGGTCGGGAGTGGGCACAGATACGCAGTATTTT
v_gene: TRBV13; j_gene: TRBJ2-5; d_gene: .; abundance: .; CDR3aa: CASSFIAARQETQYF; CDR3nt: TGTGCCAGCAGCTTTATTGCGGCGAGACAAGAGACCCAGTACTTC
v_gene: TRBV7-8; j_gene: TRBJ1-6; d_gene: .; abundance: .; CDR3aa: CASSLVDPSSSYNSPLHF; CDR3nt: TGTGCCAGCAGCTTAGTCGACCCCAGTAGCTCCTATAATTCACCCCTCCACTTT
v_gene: TRBV7-2; j_gene: TRBJ2-5; d_gene: .; abundance: .; CDR3aa: CASSPRPTQETQYF; CDR3nt: TGTGCCAGCAGCCCGAGGCCCACCCAAGAGACCCAGTACTTC
v_gene: TRBV29-1; j_gene: TRBJ2-1; d_gene: TRBD1; abundance: .; CDR3aa: CSVRSRTGEVEQFF; CDR3nt: TGCAGCGTAAGGTCCCGGACAGGGGAAGTTGAGCAGTTCTTC
v_gene: TRBV4-2; j_gene: TRBJ1-2; d_gene: .; abundance: .; CDR3aa: CASSQGTDYGYTF; CDR3nt: TGTGCCAGCAGCCAGGGGACGGACTATGGCTACACCTTC
v_gene: TRBV6-1; j_gene: TRBJ2-2; d_gene: .; abundance: .; CDR3aa: CASSDPPQGPGELFF; CDR3nt: TGTGCCAGCTCCGACCCCCCGCAGGGTCCCGGGGAGCTGTTTTTT
v_gene: TRBV7-9; j_gene: TRBJ1-2; d_gene: .; abundance: few; CDR3aa: CASSSKQGDYGYTF; CDR3nt: TGTGCCAGCAGCTCGAAACAGGGAGACTATGGCTACACCTTC
v_gene: TRBV5-1; j_gene: TRBJ2-7; d_gene: TRBD2; abundance: .; CDR3aa: CASSLAYLAGNYEQYF; CDR3nt: TGCGCCAGCAGCTTGGCCTATCTAGCGGGGAACTACGAGCAGTACTTC
v_gene: TRBV4-2; j_gene: TRBJ2-7; d_gene: TRBD1; abundance: .; CDR3aa: CASSQTQGQGGYEQYF; CDR3nt: TGTGCCAGCAGCCAAACGCAAGGACAGGGGGGCTACGAGCAGTACTTC
v_gene: TRBV11-2; j_gene: TRBJ2-3; d_gene: .; abundance: .; CDR3aa: CASSLEWGSTDTQYF; CDR3nt: TGTGCCAGCAGCTTAGAATGGGGTAGCACAGATACGCAGTATTTT
v_gene: TRBV10-3; j_gene: TRBJ1-1; d_gene: .; abundance: .; CDR3aa: CAISEQGDTEAFF; CDR3nt: TGTGCCATCAGTGAACAAGGGGACACTGAAGCTTTCTTT
v_gene: TRBV7-2; j_gene: TRBJ1-2; d_gene: TRBD1; abundance: .; CDR3aa: CASSTRQGPHGYTF; CDR3nt: TGTGCCAGCAGCACTCGACAGGGCCCCCATGGCTACACCTTC
v_gene: TRBV7-9; j_gene: TRBJ1-5; d_gene: .; abundance: .; CDR3aa: CASSGGQGMGQPQHF; CDR3nt: TGTGCCAGCAGCGGAGGTCAGGGGATGGGTCAGCCCCAGCATTTT
v_gene: TRBV27; j_gene: TRBJ2-5; d_gene: TRBD1; abundance: .; CDR3aa: CASSLNRGNQETQYF; CDR3nt: TGTGCCAGCAGCCTGAACAGGGGGAACCAAGAGACCCAGTACTTC
v_gene: TRBV19; j_gene: TRBJ1-1; d_gene: .; abundance: .; CDR3aa: CASSKGIEAFF; CDR3nt: TGTGCCAGTAGTAAGGGGATTGAAGCTTTCTTT
v_gene: TRBV7-9; j_gene: TRBJ2-7; d_gene: .; abundance: .; CDR3aa: CASSLKHGDSYEQYF; CDR3nt: TGTGCCAGCAGCTTAAAACACGGGGACTCCTACGAGCAGTACTTC
v_gene: TRBV7-9; j_gene: TRBJ2-7; d_gene: .; abundance: .; CDR3aa: CASSLFGVDEQYF; CDR3nt: TGTGCCAGCAGCCTATTCGGGGTTGACGAGCAGTACTTC
v_gene: TRBV5-1; j_gene: TRBJ1-2; d_gene: .; abundance: .; CDR3aa: CASSADTVNYGYTF; CDR3nt: TGCGCCAGCAGCGCGGACACTGTGAACTATGGCTACACCTTC
v_gene: TRBV10-3; j_gene: TRBJ1-1; d_gene: .; abundance: .; CDR3aa: CAIKAWQENTEAFF; CDR3nt: TGTGCCATCAAGGCCTGGCAGGAGAACACTGAAGCTTTCTTT
v_gene: TRBV7-6; j_gene: TRBJ2-3; d_gene: .; abundance: .; CDR3aa: CASSLLGVGGKDTDTQYF; CDR3nt: TGTGCCAGCAGCTTATTGGGGGTAGGTGGGAAGGACACAGATACGCAGTATTTT
v_gene: TRBV7-9; j_gene: TRBJ1-2; d_gene: .; abundance: few; CDR3aa: CASSSPTLYGYTF; CDR3nt: TGTGCCAGCAGCTCCCCGACCCTCTATGGCTACACCTTC
v_gene: TRBV30; j_gene: TRBJ1-1; d_gene: .; abundance: .; CDR3aa: CAWSVLIGATEAFF; CDR3nt: TGTGCCTGGAGTGTACTAATAGGGGCCACTGAAGCTTTCTTT
v_gene: TRBV15; j_gene: TRBJ1-1; d_gene: .; abundance: .; CDR3aa: CATSRDFKEGTEAFF; CDR3nt: TGTGCCACCAGCAGAGATTTTAAGGAGGGGACTGAAGCTTTCTTT
v_gene: TRBV4-2; j_gene: TRBJ2-1; d_gene: .; abundance: .; CDR3aa: CASSQDGRGQFF; CDR3nt: TGTGCCAGCAGCCAAGATGGCCGTGGGCAGTTCTTC
v_gene: TRBV7-9; j_gene: TRBJ2-3; d_gene: TRBD2; abundance: .; CDR3aa: CASSPLAGGADTQYF; CDR3nt: TGTGCCAGCAGCCCACTAGCGGGAGGGGCAGATACGCAGTATTTT
v_gene: TRBV10-3; j_gene: TRBJ2-1; d_gene: .; abundance: once; CDR3aa: CAISESSNEQFF; CDR3nt: TGTGCCATCAGTGAGTCCTCTAATGAGCAGTTCTTC